This T cell receptor (beta chain) was captured by sequencing in a study of patients and donors after allogeneic stem cell transplantation. TCRdb recomputed calls from the RT-PCR reads with MiXCR, one row per CDR3 protein. The table lists about 200,000 distinct CDR3 sequences, about 40% of them singletons, with 30% to 35% in the top ten. This clonotype was counted a few times. Between the trimmed V and J ends, which lost 2 bases and 7 bases, there was a span of 14 bases. The CDR3 contains 15 residues. Germline CDR1 is LGHDT and CDR2 is YNNKEL (reference sequence). The TCR originated in a human donor who was either an allogeneic HSCT recipient or a stem cell or donor lymphocyte infusion donor (not recorded which). It is not recorded whose cells these are; they may come from a transplant donor. Material for sequencing was blood, either unsorted or a sorted T cell fraction (not recorded which). This chain links TRBV3-1 with TRBJ1-4, with unresolved D. Here the CDR3 DNA reads TGTGCCAGCAGCCAAAACCCGGGAGTGGGTGAAAAACTGTTTTTT. It codes for CASSQNPGVGEKLFF.